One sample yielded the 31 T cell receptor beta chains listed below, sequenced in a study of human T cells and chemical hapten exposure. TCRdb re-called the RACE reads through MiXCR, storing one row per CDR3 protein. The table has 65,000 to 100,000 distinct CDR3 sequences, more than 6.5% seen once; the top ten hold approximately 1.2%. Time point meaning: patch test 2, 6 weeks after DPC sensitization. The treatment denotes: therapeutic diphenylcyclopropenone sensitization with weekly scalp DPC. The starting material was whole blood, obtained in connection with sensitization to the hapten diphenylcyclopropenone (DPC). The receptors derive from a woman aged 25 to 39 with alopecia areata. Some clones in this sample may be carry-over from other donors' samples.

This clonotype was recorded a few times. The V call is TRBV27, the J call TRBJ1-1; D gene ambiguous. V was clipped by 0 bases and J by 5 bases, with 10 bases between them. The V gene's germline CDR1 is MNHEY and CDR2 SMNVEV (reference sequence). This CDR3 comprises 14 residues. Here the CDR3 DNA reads TGTGCCAGCAGTTTATCTCTGGGAGGGACTGAAGCTTTCTTT. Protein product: CASSLSLGGTEAFF.

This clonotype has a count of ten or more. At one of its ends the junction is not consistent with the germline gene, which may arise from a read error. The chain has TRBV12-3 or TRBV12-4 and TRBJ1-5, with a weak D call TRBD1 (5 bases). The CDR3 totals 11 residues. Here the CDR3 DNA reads TGTGCCAGCAGTTCCGGGGCATGGGTAAATTTT. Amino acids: CASSSGAWVNF.

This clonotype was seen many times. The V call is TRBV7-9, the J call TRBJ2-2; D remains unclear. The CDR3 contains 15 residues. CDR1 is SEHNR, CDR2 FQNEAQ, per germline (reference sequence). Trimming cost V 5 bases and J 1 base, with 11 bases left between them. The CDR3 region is CASSPGPGNTGELFF. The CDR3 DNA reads TGTGCCAGCAGCCCAGGTCCGGGGAACACCGGGGAGCTGTTTTTT.

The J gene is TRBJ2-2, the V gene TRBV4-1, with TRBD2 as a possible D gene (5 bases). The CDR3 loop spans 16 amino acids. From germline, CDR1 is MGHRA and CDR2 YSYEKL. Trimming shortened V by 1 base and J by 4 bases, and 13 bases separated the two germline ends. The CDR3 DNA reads TGCGCCAGCAGCCAAGGGGTGACGGGGATCACCGGGGAGCTGTTTTTT. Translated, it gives CASSQGVTGITGELFF.

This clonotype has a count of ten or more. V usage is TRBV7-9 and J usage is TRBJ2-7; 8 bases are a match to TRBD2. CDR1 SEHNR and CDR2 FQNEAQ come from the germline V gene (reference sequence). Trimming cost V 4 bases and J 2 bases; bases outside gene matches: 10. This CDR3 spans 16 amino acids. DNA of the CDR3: TGTGCCAGCAGCTCTCCGAGCGGGGGCCCCGCCTACGAGCAGTACTTC. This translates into CASSSPSGGPAYEQYF. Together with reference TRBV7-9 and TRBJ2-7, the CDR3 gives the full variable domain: DTGVSQNPRHKITKRGQNVTFRCDPISEHNRLYWYRQTLGQGPEFLTYFQNEAQLEKSRLLSDRFSAERPKGSFSTLEIQRTEQGDSAMYLCASSSPSGGPAYEQYFGPGTRLTVT.

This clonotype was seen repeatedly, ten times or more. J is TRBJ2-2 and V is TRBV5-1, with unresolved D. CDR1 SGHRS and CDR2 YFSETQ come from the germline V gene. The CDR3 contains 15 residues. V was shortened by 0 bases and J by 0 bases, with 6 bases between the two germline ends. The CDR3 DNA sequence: TGCGCCAGCAGCTTGGCTCGGCCGAACACCGGGGAGCTGTTTTTT. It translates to CASSLARPNTGELFF.

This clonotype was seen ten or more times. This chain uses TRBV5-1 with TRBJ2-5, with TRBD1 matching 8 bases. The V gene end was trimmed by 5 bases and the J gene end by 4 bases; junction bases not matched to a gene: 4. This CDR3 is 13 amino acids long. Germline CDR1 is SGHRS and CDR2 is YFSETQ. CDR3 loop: CASRVGQGETQYF. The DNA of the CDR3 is TGCGCCAGCAGGGTCGGACAGGGAGAGACCCAGTACTTC. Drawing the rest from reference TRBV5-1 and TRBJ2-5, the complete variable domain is KAGVTQTPRYLIKTRGQQVTLSCSPISGHRSVSWYQQTPGQGLQFLFEYFSETQRNKGNFPGRFSGRQFSNSRSEMNVSTLELGDSALYLCASRVGQGETQYFGPGTRLLVL.

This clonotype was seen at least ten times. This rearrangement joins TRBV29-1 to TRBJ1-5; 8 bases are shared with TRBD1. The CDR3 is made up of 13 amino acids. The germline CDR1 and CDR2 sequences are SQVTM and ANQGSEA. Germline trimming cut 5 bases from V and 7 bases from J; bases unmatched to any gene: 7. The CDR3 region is CSVRRGRGQPQHF. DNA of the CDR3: TGCAGCGTTCGCAGGGGGCGCGGCCAGCCCCAGCATTTT.

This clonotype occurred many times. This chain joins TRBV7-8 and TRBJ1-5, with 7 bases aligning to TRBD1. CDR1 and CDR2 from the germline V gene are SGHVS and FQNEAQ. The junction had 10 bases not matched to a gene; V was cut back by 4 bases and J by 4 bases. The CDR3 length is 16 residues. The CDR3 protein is CASSSLMTGTNQPQHF. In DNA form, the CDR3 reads TGTGCCAGCAGCTCCCTGATGACAGGGACAAATCAGCCCCAGCATTTT. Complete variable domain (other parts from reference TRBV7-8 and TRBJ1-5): GAGVSQSPRYKVAKRGQDVALRCDPISGHVSLFWYQQALGQGPEFLTYFQNEAQLDKSGLPSDRFFAERPEGSVSTLKIQRTQQEDSAVYLCASSSLMTGTNQPQHFGDGTRLSIL.

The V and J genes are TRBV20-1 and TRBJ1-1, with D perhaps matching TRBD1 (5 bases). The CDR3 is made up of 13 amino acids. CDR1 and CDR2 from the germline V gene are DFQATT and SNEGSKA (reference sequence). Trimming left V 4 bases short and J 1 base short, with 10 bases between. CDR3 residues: CSATNTGNTEAFF. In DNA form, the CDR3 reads TGCAGTGCTACAAATACAGGGAACACTGAAGCTTTCTTT.

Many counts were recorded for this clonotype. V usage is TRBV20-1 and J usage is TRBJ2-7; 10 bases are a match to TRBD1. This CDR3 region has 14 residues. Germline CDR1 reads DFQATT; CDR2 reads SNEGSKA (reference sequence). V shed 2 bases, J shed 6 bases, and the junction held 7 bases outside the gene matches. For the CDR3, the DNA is TGCAGTGCTAGACCATGGACAGGGGGGCGCGAGCAGTACTTC. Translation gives CSARPWTGGREQYF.

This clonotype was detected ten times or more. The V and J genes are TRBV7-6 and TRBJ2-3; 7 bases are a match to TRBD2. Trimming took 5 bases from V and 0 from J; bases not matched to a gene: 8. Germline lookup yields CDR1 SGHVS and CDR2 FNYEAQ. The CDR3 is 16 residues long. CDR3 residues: CASSPKRGPSTDTQYF. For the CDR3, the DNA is TGTGCCAGCAGCCCAAAGCGGGGCCCTAGCACAGATACGCAGTATTTT. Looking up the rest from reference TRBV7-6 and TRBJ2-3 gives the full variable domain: GAGVSQSPRYKVTKRGQDVALRCDPISGHVSLYWYRQALGQGPEFLTYFNYEAQQDKSGLPNDRFSAERPEGSISTLTIQRTEQRDSAMYRCASSPKRGPSTDTQYFGPGTRLTVL.

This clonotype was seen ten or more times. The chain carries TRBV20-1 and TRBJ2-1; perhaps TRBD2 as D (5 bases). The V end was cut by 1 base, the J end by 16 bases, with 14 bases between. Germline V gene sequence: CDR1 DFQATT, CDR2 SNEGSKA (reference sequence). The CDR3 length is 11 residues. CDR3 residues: CSARGELASFF. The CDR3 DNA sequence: TGCAGTGCTAGAGGGGAGCTAGCATCTTTCTTC.

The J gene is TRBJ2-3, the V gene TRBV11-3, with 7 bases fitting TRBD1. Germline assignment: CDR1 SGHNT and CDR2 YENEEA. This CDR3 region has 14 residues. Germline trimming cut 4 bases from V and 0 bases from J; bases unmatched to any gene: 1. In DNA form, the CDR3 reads TGTGCCAGCAGCTGGGGACAGAGCACAGATACGCAGTATTTT. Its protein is CASSWGQSTDTQYF.

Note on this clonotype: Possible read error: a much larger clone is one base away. This CDR3 reads CASSSDLTMFHTQYF. For the CDR3, the DNA is TGTGCCAGCAGTTCTGATCTTACTATGTTTCATACGCAGTATTTT. The rearrangement joins TRBV7-2 to TRBJ2-3; D is ambiguous. V shed 6 bases and J shed 7 bases, with 20 bases lying between them. In germline, CDR1 is SGHTA, CDR2 FQGNSA. This CDR3 spans 15 amino acids.

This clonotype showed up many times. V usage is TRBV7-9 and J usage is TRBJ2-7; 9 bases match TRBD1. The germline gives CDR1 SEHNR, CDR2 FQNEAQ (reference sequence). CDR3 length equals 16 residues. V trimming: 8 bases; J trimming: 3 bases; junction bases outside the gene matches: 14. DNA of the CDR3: TGTGCCAGCGAATCAACTTCTGGACAGGGGATCTACGAGCAGTACTTC. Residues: CASESTSGQGIYEQYF.

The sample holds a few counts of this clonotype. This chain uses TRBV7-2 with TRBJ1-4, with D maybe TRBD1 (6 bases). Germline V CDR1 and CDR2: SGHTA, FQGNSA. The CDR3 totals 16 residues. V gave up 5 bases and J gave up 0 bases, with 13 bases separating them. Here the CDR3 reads CASSLRGVPTNEKLFF. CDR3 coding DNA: TGTGCCAGCAGCCTTAGGGGGGTTCCAACTAATGAAAAACTGTTTTTT.

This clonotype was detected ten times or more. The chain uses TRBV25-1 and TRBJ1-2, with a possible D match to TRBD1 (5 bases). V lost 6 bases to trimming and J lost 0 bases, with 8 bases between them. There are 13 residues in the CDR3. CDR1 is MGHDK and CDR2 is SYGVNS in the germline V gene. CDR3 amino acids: CASRDTSNYGYTF. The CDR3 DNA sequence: TGTGCCAGCAGGGACACCTCTAACTATGGCTACACCTTC.

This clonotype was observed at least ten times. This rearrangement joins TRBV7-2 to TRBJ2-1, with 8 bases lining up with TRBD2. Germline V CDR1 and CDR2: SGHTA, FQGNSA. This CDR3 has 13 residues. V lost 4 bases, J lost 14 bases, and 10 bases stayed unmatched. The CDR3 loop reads CASSSSFSGVEFF. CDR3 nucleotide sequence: TGTGCCAGCAGCTCTAGCTTTAGCGGGGTAGAGTTCTTC.

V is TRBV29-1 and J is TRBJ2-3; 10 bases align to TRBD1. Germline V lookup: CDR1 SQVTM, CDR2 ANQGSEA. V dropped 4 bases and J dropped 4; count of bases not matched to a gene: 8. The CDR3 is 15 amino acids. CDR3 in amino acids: CSVGLVTGGPDTQYF. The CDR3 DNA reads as TGCAGCGTTGGGCTTGTGACAGGGGGCCCAGATACGCAGTATTTT.

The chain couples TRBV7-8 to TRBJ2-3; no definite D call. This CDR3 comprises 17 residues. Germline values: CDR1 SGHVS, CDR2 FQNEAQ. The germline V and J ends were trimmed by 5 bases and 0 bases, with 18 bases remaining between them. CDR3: CASSQRWGISSTDTQYF. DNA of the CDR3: TGTGCCAGCAGCCAGAGGTGGGGAATATCTAGCACAGATACGCAGTATTTT.

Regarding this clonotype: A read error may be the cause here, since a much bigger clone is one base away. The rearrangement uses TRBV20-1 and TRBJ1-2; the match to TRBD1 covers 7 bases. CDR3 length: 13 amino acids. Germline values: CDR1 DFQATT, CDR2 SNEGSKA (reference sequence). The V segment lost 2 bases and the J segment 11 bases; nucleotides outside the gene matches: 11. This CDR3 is CSARSLTGMVYTF. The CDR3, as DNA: TGCAGTGCTAGATCTCTGACAGGGATGGTGTACACCTTC.

CDR3 sequence: CASTAGLRGGVLTF. The CDR3 DNA reads as TGTGCCAGCACCGCCGGGCTAAGAGGGGGCGTCCTGACTTTC. The chain employs TRBV6-2 or TRBV6-3 and TRBJ2-6, with D maybe TRBD1 (6 bases). The CDR3 is 14 residues long. V was trimmed by 7 bases and J by 12 bases, leaving 19 bases between them. The V gene's germline CDR1 is MNHEY and CDR2 SVGEGT.

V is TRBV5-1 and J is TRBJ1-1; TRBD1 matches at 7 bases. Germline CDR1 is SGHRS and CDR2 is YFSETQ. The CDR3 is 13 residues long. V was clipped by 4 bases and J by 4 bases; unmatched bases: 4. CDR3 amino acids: CASSAGGTTEAFF. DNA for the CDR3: TGCGCCAGCAGCGCAGGGGGTACCACTGAAGCTTTCTTT.

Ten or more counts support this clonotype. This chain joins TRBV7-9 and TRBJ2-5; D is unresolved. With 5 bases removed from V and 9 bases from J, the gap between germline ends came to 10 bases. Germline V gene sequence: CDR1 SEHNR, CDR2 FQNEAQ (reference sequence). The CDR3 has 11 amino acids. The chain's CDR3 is CASSLLGPQYF. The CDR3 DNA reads TGTGCCAGCAGCCTTCTTGGACCCCAGTACTTC.

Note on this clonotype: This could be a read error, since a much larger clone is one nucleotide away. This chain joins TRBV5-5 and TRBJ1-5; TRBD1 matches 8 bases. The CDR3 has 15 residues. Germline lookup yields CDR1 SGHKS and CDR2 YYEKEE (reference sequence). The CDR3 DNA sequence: TGTGCCAGCAGCCGGACAGGGAATAGCAATCAGCCCCAGAATTTT. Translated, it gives CASSRTGNSNQPQNF.

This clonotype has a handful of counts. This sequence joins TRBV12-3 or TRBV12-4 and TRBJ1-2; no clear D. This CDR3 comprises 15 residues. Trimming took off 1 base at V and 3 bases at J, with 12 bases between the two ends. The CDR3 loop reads CASSLGIGNYYGYTF. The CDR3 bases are TGTGCCAGCAGTTTAGGGATAGGGAACTACTATGGCTACACCTTC.

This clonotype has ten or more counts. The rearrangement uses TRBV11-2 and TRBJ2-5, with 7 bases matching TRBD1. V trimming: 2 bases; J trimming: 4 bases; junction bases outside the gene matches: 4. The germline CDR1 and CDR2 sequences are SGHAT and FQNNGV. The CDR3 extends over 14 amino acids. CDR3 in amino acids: CASSLPGGSETQYF. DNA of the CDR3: TGTGCCAGCAGCTTACCAGGGGGATCAGAGACCCAGTACTTC.

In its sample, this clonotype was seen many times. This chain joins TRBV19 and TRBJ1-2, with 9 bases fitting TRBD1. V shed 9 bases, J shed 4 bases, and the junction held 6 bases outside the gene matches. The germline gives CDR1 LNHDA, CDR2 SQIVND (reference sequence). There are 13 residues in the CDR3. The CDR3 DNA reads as TGTGCCAGCCGACAGGGGGGCTCCTATGGCTACACCTTC. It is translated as CASRQGGSYGYTF.

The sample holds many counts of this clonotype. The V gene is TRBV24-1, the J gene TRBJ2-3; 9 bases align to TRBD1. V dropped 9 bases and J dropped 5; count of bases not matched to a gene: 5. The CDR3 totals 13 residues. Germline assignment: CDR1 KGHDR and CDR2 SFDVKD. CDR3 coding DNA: TGTGCCACCGACGGACAGGGGCGAGATACGCAGTATTTT. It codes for CATDGQGRDTQYF.

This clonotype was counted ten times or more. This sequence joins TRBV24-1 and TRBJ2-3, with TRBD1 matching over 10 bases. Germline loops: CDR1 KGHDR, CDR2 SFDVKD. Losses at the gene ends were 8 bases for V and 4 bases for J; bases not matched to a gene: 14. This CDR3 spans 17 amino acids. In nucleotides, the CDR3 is TGTGCCACCAAGGGCCAGACCGGGACAGGGGTCGCAGATACGCAGTATTTT. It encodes CATKGQTGTGVADTQYF.